This TCR beta chain was obtained from a study of blood T cell repertoires in COVID-19. At the level of the study: COVID-19 samples from acute and convalescent phases originated in the United States, Italy and Spain.

Authors' processing steps: The authors estimated nucleated cell counts from reference gene primer amplification. Measured with immunoSEQ multiplex PCR; TCRdb has only the in-frame clones, and not every one. V and J calls plus clone size are reproduced from that table; the DNA served to infer D and trimming. The repertoire holds around 300,000 clones, with about nine tenths as singletons. CDR1 is SGHVS, CDR2 FNYEAQ, per germline. The CDR3 sequence is 15 residues long. Between the trimmed V and J ends, which lost 1 base and 3 bases, there was a span of 13 bases. This clone occurred a few times. This TCR came from a man between 18 and 29 years old with active or convalescent COVID-19. Sequencing input: peripheral blood. The genes are TRBV7-6 and TRBJ2-7; maybe TRBD2 (6 bases). The CDR3 nucleotides are TGTGCCAGCAGCTTAGGAGGAACGGGAGTCTACGAGCAGTACTTC. Translating it yields CASSLGGTGVYEQYF.